This TCR beta chain emerged from a study of blood T cells in healthy people across ages. Findings and limits, study-wide: CMV status of donors was not determined, possibly confounding expanded clonotype changes.

This clonotype occurred a few times. No antigen is known for it. Sample-barcoded 5' priming and a J-beta primer mix drove a second PCR of about 6 to 12 cycles. TCRdb re-derived calls from the 5' RACE reads in MiXCR, one entry per CDR3 protein. Of approximately 800,000 distinct CDR3 sequences listed, around 36% are singletons. The CDR3 runs to 16 residues. Trimming at V came to 5 bases and at J to 3 bases, leaving 7 bases not matched to a gene. Sequencing was performed on blood. This clonotype was obtained from a man aged 18 to 29 in good health. The rearrangement uses TRBV12-3 or TRBV12-4 and TRBJ2-3, with TRBD1 identical over 11 bases. Written as DNA, the CDR3 is TGTGCCAGCAGTGCCCGGGACAGGGGGATAACAGATACGCAGTATTTT. Residues: CASSARDRGITDTQYF.